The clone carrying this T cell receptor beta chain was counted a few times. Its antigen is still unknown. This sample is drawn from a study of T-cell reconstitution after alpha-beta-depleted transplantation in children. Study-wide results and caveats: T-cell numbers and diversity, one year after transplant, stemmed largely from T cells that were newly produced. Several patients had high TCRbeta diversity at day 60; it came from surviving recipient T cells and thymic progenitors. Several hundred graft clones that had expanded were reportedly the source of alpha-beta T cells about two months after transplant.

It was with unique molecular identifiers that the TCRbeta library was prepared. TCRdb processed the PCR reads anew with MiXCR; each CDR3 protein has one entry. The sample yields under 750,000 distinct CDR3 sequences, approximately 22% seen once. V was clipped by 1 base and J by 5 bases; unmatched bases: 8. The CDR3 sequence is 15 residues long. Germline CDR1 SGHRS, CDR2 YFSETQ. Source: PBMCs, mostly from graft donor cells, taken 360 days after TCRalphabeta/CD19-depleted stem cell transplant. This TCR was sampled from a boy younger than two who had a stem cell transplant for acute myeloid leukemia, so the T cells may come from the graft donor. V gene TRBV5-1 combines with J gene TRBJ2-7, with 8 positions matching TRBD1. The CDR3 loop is CASSLNAGRGHEQYF. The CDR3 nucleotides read TGCGCCAGCAGCTTGAATGCTGGCAGGGGGCACGAGCAGTACTTC.